One TCR beta chain is described in this entry. Cohorts were determined from participant-reported clinical history. This sample is drawn from a study of blood T cell repertoires in COVID-19. TCRdb's table, derived via immunoSEQ multiplex PCR, lists solely in-frame clones and lacks some. The sample has about 150,000 clones; around 87% are singletons. The sample was PBMCs or T cells enriched from blood (not recorded which). The clonotype originates from a woman aged 45-65 years who had recovered from COVID-19.

CDR3 DNA sequence: TGTGCCAGCAGCCGGCCACTAGCGGTCGGCACAGATACGCAGTATTTT. Protein product: CASSRPLAVGTDTQYF. V and J are TRBV14 and TRBJ2-3; 8 bases line up with TRBD2. Germline CDR1 reads SGHDN; CDR2 reads FVKESK. This CDR3 has 16 amino acids. The junction had 7 bases not matched to a gene; V was cut back by 4 bases and J by 1 base.